This T cell receptor (beta chain) appears in the sequencing data of a study of identical twins. General study results and limits: Insertion counts were lower in abundant cord blood beta clonotypes, a trend that memory repertoires did not show.

This clonotype showed up many times. Its antigen remains unknown. There were only healthy Caucasians among the donors. A universal primer site was created by template switching, with the cDNA bearing unique molecular identifiers. TCRdb re-called the 5' RACE reads with MiXCR, one entry per CDR3 protein. This repertoire shows hundreds of thousands of distinct CDR3 sequences, 6% to 6.5% found once; its top ten account for 1.5% to 2%. The source material was naive T cells sorted from blood. The TCR comes from a man between 18 and 35 years old in good health.

The CDR3 is CASSYLGPSGTTDTQYF. In nucleotides, the CDR3 is TGTGCCAGCAGTTACCTGGGCCCTAGCGGGACCACAGATACGCAGTATTTT. The chain couples TRBV6-5 to TRBJ2-3, with TRBD2 matching over 9 bases. Germline V CDR1 and CDR2: MNHEY, SVGAGI. V lost 2 bases, J lost 2 bases, and 8 bases stayed unmatched. CDR3 size: 17 residues.